This entry describes one TCR beta chain. This specimen belongs to a study of blood T cell repertoires in COVID-19. Study context: T cells, B-cell-depleted T cells, or PBMCs provided the cDNA or gDNA that served as material.

Participants' own reports of clinical history determined their cohort assignment. The CDR3 length is 14 residues. The V gene's germline CDR1 is DFQATT and CDR2 SNEGSKA (reference sequence). The trim removed 3 bases at V and 2 bases at J, leaving 1 base unmatched. Study processing details: Using reference gene primer amplification, nucleated cell counts were estimated. Here immunoSEQ multiplex PCR was the method, and the copy in TCRdb shows in-frame clones only, minus some. From that table come the V and J calls and clone size; the DNA was used to work out D and trimming. The table records 180,000 or so clones, about 84% of them present only once.

The genes are TRBV20-1 and TRBJ2-3; 11 nucleotides line up with TRBD2. The clonotype comes from a man aged 35-49 years with acute COVID-19. Source material: PBMCs or T cells enriched from blood (not recorded which). The CDR3 region is CSASSGRATDTQYF. For the CDR3, the DNA is TGCAGTGCTAGTAGCGGGAGGGCCACAGATACGCAGTATTTT.